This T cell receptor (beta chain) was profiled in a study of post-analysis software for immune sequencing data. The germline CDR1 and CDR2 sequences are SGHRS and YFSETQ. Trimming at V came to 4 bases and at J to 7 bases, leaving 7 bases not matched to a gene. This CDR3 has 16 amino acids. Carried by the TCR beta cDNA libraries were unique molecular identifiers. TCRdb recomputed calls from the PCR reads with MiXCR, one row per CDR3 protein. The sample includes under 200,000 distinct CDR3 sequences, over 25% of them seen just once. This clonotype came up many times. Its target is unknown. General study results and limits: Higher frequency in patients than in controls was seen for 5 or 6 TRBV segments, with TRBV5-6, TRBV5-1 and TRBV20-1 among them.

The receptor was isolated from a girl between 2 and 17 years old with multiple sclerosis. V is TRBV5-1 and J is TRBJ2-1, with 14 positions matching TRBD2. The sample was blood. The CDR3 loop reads CASSKTRTSGRNEQFF. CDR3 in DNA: TGCGCCAGCAGCAAAACCCGGACTAGCGGGAGGAATGAGCAGTTCTTC.